A selection of T cell receptor beta chains follows, all from one sample in a study of identifying expanded T cells in peripheral blood. Measured with immunoSEQ multiplex PCR; TCRdb has only the in-frame clones, and not every one. Of approximately 81,000 clones in the sample, less than 90% are singletons; the top ten hold roughly a fifth. The source material was blood. These receptors all come from a person aged 18 to 75 in good health. CDR3s include the opening cysteine and the closing phenylalanine or tryptophan. Fields, in order: V gene, D gene, clone size, J gene, CDR3 protein, CDR3 DNA. A D gene is named only where the DNA matches it firmly. The listing skips clone size in some rows; elsewhere it reads once, few, many or a size class.

V: TRBV7-9
D: .
size: .
J: TRBJ2-5
CDR3: CASSMTNQETQYF
DNA: TGTGCCAGCAGCATGACGAACCAAGAGACCCAGTACTTC

V: TRBV7-2
D: TRBD1
size: .
J: TRBJ1-6
CDR3: CASSLAQGVGSPLHF
DNA: TGTGCCAGCAGCTTAGCACAGGGGGTGGGTTCACCCCTCCACTTT

V: TRBV5-8
D: .
size: .
J: TRBJ1-2
CDR3: CASSLFVNDGYTF
DNA: TGTGCCAGCAGCTTGTTTGTGAATGATGGCTACACCTTC

V: TRBV11-3
D: .
size: .
J: TRBJ2-5
CDR3: CASSSEGLETQYF
DNA: TGTGCCAGCAGCTCGGAGGGTTTGGAGACCCAGTACTTC

V: TRBV15
D: .
size: once
J: TRBJ2-1
CDR3: CATSRRVSYNEQFF
DNA: TGTGCCACCAGCAGGCGGGTCTCCTACAATGAGCAGTTCTTC

V: TRBV7-7
D: TRBD1
size: .
J: TRBJ2-7
CDR3: CASSFQQGAYEQYF
DNA: TGTGCTAGCAGCTTTCAACAGGGGGCTTACGAGCAGTACTTC

V: TRBV2
D: .
size: .
J: TRBJ2-2
CDR3: CASSEFLDLLNGAGELFF
DNA: TGTGCCAGCAGTGAATTTCTAGACCTCCTAAATGGGGCCGGGGAGCTGTTTTTT

V: TRBV7-2
D: TRBD2
size: .
J: TRBJ2-2
CDR3: CASSLLMTSGTGELFF
DNA: TGTGCCAGCAGCCTCCTAATGACTAGCGGCACCGGGGAGCTGTTTTTT

V: TRBV4-3
D: .
size: .
J: TRBJ2-7
CDR3: CASSQDQGNSYEQYF
DNA: TGCGCCAGCAGCCAAGATCAGGGTAACTCCTACGAGCAGTACTTC

V: TRBV6-6
D: .
size: .
J: TRBJ2-1
CDR3: CASAPLPGAYNEQFF
DNA: TGTGCCAGCGCCCCTCTCCCAGGGGCCTACAATGAGCAGTTCTTC

V: TRBV9
D: .
size: .
J: TRBJ2-5
CDR3: CASSVAPSLGQETQYF
DNA: TGTGCCAGCAGCGTAGCTCCTAGTCTGGGGCAAGAGACCCAGTACTTC

V: TRBV4-1
D: TRBD2
size: once
J: TRBJ2-1
CDR3: CASSSQVSGGRNEQFF
DNA: TGCGCCAGCAGCTCCCAGGTCTCCGGCGGGAGAAATGAGCAGTTCTTC